This TCR beta chain is from a study of cytomegalovirus exposure and HLA in healthy donors. For the study at large: There were some 410 genotyped donors. Of these, 81% fell in the genetic ancestry cluster associated with self-reported Caucasian donors.

The study, taken as a whole, reports: Diagnosis of cytomegalovirus status made by the classifier reportedly showed high specificity and sensitivity. As confirmed in vitro, a few CMV-associated chains were specific for CMV antigens.

Amplification used 60 Vbeta primers and 13 Jbeta primers. Clones were read by immunoSEQ multiplex PCR, and TCRdb kept only the in-frame ones, dropping some. This sample contains about 140,000 clones. About this clone: The antigen is unknown.

There are 13 residues in the CDR3. Trimming shortened V by 3 bases and J by 5 bases, and 7 bases separated the two germline ends. CDR1 is LGHNA and CDR2 is YSLEER in the germline V gene. The receptor was derived from a male donor in good health and CMV-seronegative. The sample taken for sequencing was PBMCs. V gene TRBV4-3 combines with J gene TRBJ2-2; D is ambiguous. CDR3 residues: CASSHRETGELFF. In DNA form, the CDR3 reads TGCGCCAGCAGCCACCGCGAGACCGGGGAGCTGTTTTTT.